One sample yielded the 23 T cell receptor beta chains listed below, sequenced in a study of blood T cell repertoires in COVID-19. Profiled with immunoSEQ multiplex PCR; TCRdb holds only in-frame clones, not every one. The repertoire holds approximately 300,000 clones, about nine tenths seen once, with roughly 2.3% in the top ten. Material: peripheral blood. These receptors originate from a man between 18 and 35 years old with active or convalescent COVID-19.

The chain joins TRBV28 to TRBJ2-1; 7 nucleotides align to TRBD1. CDR3 length: 13 residues. Germline CDR1 MDHEN, CDR2 SYDVKM. V was clipped by 8 bases and J by 2 bases; unmatched bases: 3. In DNA, the CDR3 is TGTGCCAGCCGAGGGACAGCCTACAATGAGCAGTTCTTC. As protein: CASRGTAYNEQFF.

The chain is built from TRBV18 and TRBJ1-1; weak D call: TRBD1 (6 bases). With 2 bases removed from V and 4 bases from J, the gap between germline ends came to 8 bases. CDR3 length equals 13 residues. CDR1 and CDR2 from the germline V gene are KGHSH and LQKENI. The CDR3 DNA reads as TGTGCCAGCTCACCAGCACAGGGCACTGAAGCTTTCTTT. Translating gives CASSPAQGTEAFF.

V is TRBV28 and J is TRBJ2-3; D gene unclear. Per germline, CDR1 MDHEN and CDR2 SYDVKM. Trimming took 6 bases from V and 5 from J, leaving 9 bases between them. The CDR3 is 12 amino acids. CDR3 protein: CASRALQDTQYF. CDR3 bases: TGTGCCAGCAGGGCCCTTCAAGATACGCAGTATTTT.

This sequence joins TRBV28 and TRBJ1-5; D might be TRBD1 (6 bases). V was trimmed by 6 bases and J by 5 bases, leaving 14 bases between them. Looked up from germline, CDR1 is MDHEN and CDR2 is SYDVKM. This CDR3 has 14 amino acids. CDR3 amino acids: CASSPTGSYQPQHF. The CDR3 coding sequence is TGTGCCAGCAGCCCGACAGGATCCTATCAGCCCCAGCATTTT.

The J gene is TRBJ2-7, the V gene TRBV6-6; 8 nucleotides agree with TRBD2. CDR3 size: 15 residues. In germline, CDR1 is MNHNY, CDR2 SVGAGI (reference sequence). J was trimmed by 0 bases and V by 2 bases; bases with no gene match: 3. The CDR3 bases are TGTGCCAGCAGTTACGGCGGGAGGCCCTCCTACGAGCAGTACTTC. It translates to CASSYGGRPSYEQYF.

This clone was detected a few times. The chain employs TRBV7-8 and TRBJ1-5; possibly TRBD1 for D (6 bases). The CDR3 contains 16 residues. V was cut by 5 bases and J by 3 bases, with 17 bases left in between. Germline lookup yields CDR1 SGHVS and CDR2 FQNEAQ. This chain's CDR3 is CASSRTGLVFNQPQHF. The CDR3 DNA reads as TGTGCCAGCAGCCGAACAGGGTTGGTATTCAATCAGCCCCAGCATTTT.

V is TRBV5-1 and J is TRBJ1-2, with TRBD1 matching 8 bases. The CDR3 contains 13 residues. Trimming cost V 4 bases and J 6 bases; bases outside gene matches: 5. Per germline, CDR1 SGHRS and CDR2 YFSETQ. CDR3 loop: CASSQSTGDGYTF. DNA of the CDR3: TGCGCCAGCAGCCAATCGACAGGGGATGGCTACACCTTC.

Only one count was recorded for this clone. The chain has TRBV3-1 (or the pseudogene TRBV3-2) and TRBJ1-1, with 8 bases lining up with TRBD1. Germline V CDR1 and CDR2: LGHDT, YNNKEL (reference sequence). This CDR3 comprises 16 residues. Germline trimming cut 6 bases from V and 0 bases from J; bases unmatched to any gene: 9. CDR3 sequence: CASRPGTGRMNTEAFF. The CDR3 DNA is TGTGCCAGCAGGCCCGGGACAGGACGTATGAACACTGAAGCTTTCTTT.

The V call is TRBV3-1 (or the pseudogene TRBV3-2), the J call TRBJ2-7, with D maybe TRBD2 (6 bases). Germline V gene data show CDR1 as LGHDT and CDR2 as YNNKEL (reference sequence). The CDR3 covers 15 residues. V lost 2 bases and J 7 bases, leaving 18 bases between the germline ends. The CDR3 protein is CASSQPRRGLREQYF. CDR3 DNA sequence: TGTGCCAGCAGCCAACCCCGCCGGGGGTTAAGAGAGCAGTACTTC.

The chain combines TRBV27 with TRBJ2-3, with TRBD2 as a possible D gene (5 bases). There are 15 residues in the CDR3. Trimming shortened V by 2 bases and J by 0 bases, and 9 bases separated the two germline ends. Germline V gene data show CDR1 as MNHEY and CDR2 as SMNVEV (reference sequence). As DNA, the CDR3 is TGTGCCAGCAGTTTACGCGGGTACAGCACAGATACGCAGTATTTT. Its protein is CASSLRGYSTDTQYF.

This clone was counted a single time. This sequence joins TRBV14 and TRBJ1-2; D is unresolved. CDR3 length equals 14 residues. Trimming removed 2 bases at V and 2 bases at J, with 9 bases between. Per the germline V gene, CDR1 is SGHDN and CDR2 is FVKESK. The CDR3 here is CASSQSFTNYGYTF. The CDR3 bases are TGTGCCAGCAGCCAATCATTCACAAACTATGGCTACACCTTC.

This chain uses TRBV25-1 with TRBJ2-3; D is possibly TRBD2 (6 bases). V was clipped by 7 bases and J by 7 bases, with 15 bases between them. Germline CDR1 is MGHDK and CDR2 is SYGVNS. The CDR3 is 13 amino acids. The CDR3 protein is CASNMGGSNTQYF. The CDR3 region has the DNA TGTGCCAGCAACATGGGGGGTTCAAATACGCAGTATTTT.

This clone occurred a few times. The rearrangement joins TRBV9 to TRBJ1-2; 11 bases fit TRBD1. V lost 4 bases and J lost 1; bases outside the gene matches: 6. The V gene's germline CDR1 is SGDLS and CDR2 YYNGEE. The CDR3 runs to 16 residues. CDR3 amino acids: CASSKGTGGGNYGYTF. In DNA form, the CDR3 reads TGTGCCAGCAGCAAGGGGACAGGGGGTGGTAACTATGGCTACACCTTC.

CDR3 sequence reads: CASSPGLAGGQGETQYF. The DNA of the CDR3 is TGCGCCAGCAGCCCTGGACTAGCGGGAGGCCAGGGGGAGACCCAGTACTTC. The gene calls are TRBV5-1 and TRBJ2-5; 14 bases are shared with TRBD2. Germline-derived CDR1 and CDR2 are SGHRS and YFSETQ. The CDR3 has 17 residues. Trimming cost V 4 bases and J 5 bases; bases outside gene matches: 10.

The chain combines TRBV7-9 with TRBJ2-1; TRBD2 is a possible D gene (6 bases). V lost 6 bases to trimming and J lost 7 bases, with 19 bases between them. Germline V gives CDR1 SEHNR, CDR2 FQNEAQ (reference sequence). The CDR3 totals 15 residues. CDR3: CASSSRRLGTNEQFF. CDR3 bases: TGTGCCAGCAGTTCGCGGAGACTAGGCACTAATGAGCAGTTCTTC.

The V and J genes are TRBV29-1 and TRBJ2-7; D unclear. The CDR3 has 13 amino acids. Trimming pared 0 bases from V and 3 bases from J, leaving 9 bases between. Germline CDR1 reads SQVTM; CDR2 reads ANQGSEA. In DNA form, the CDR3 reads TGCAGCGTTGAAGATATTGAGAACTACGAGCAGTACTTC. It is translated as CSVEDIENYEQYF.

CDR3 loop: CASSPWPKPYEQYF. In nucleotides, the CDR3 is TGTGCCAGCAGTCCCTGGCCCAAACCCTACGAGCAGTACTTC. This sequence joins TRBV27 and TRBJ2-7, with D unresolved. The CDR3 consists of 14 residues. Germline V gene sequence: CDR1 MNHEY, CDR2 SMNVEV (reference sequence). With 5 bases removed from V and 2 bases from J, the gap between germline ends came to 13 bases.

This chain joins TRBV5-6 and TRBJ2-7; tentatively, D is TRBD1 (5 bases). Trimming left V 0 bases short and J 0 bases short, with 7 bases between. The germline gives CDR1 SGHDT, CDR2 YYEEEE. The CDR3 consists of 14 residues. CDR3 residues: CASSLGGYSYEQYF. The CDR3 DNA reads TGTGCCAGCAGCTTGGGGGGCTACTCCTACGAGCAGTACTTC.

J is TRBJ2-3 and V is TRBV7-9; 9 nucleotides agree with TRBD2. The CDR3 spans 17 residues. The J segment lost 0 bases and the V segment lost 2 bases, leaving 6 bases of the junction unmatched. From germline, CDR1 is SEHNR and CDR2 FQNEAQ (reference sequence). The CDR3 region is CASSLRLAVYSTDTQYF. DNA for the CDR3: TGTGCCAGCAGCTTAAGACTAGCGGTCTATAGCACAGATACGCAGTATTTT.

V usage is TRBV5-8 and J usage is TRBJ2-1, with TRBD2 as a possible D gene (6 bases). This CDR3 has 15 residues. CDR1 is SGHTS, CDR2 YDEGEE, per germline. Trimming cost V 0 bases and J 6 bases, with 13 bases left between them. CDR3 region: CASSLVGGISNEQFF. The CDR3 DNA is TGTGCCAGCAGCTTGGTTGGAGGGATCAGCAATGAGCAGTTCTTC.

V usage is TRBV5-6 and J usage is TRBJ2-2; 15 nucleotides align to TRBD2. V was clipped by 4 bases and J by 5 bases; unmatched bases: 3. This CDR3 is built from 16 residues. Looked up from germline, CDR1 is SGHDT and CDR2 is YYEEEE. The CDR3 region has the DNA TGTGCCAGCAGCCGCGGACTAGCGGGAGGGACCGGGGAGCTGTTTTTT. It translates to CASSRGLAGGTGELFF. Supplemented by reference TRBV5-6 and TRBJ2-2, the full variable domain reads DAGVTQSPTHLIKTRGQQVTLRCSPKSGHDTVSWYQQALGQGPQFIFQYYEEEERQRGNFPDRFSGHQFPNYSSELNVNALLLGDSALYLCASSRGLAGGTGELFFGEGSRLTVL.

The genes are TRBV19 and TRBJ1-2; D is perhaps TRBD1 (6 bases). Trimming left V 9 bases short and J 3 bases short, with 14 bases between. CDR1 LNHDA and CDR2 SQIVND come from the germline V gene (reference sequence). The CDR3 has 13 amino acids. The DNA of the CDR3 is TGTGCCAGCCTCGACAGGCATTACTATGGCTACACCTTC. It encodes CASLDRHYYGYTF.

Only one count was recorded for this clone. The rearrangement joins TRBV9 to TRBJ2-2, with D possibly TRBD2 on 5 matching bases. Germline V gene sequence: CDR1 SGDLS, CDR2 YYNGEE. Trimming took off 0 bases at V and 7 bases at J, with 10 bases between the two ends. The CDR3 sequence is 14 residues long. CDR3 residues: CASSVDLSGGELFF. The CDR3 coding sequence is TGTGCCAGCAGCGTAGACTTAAGCGGCGGGGAGCTGTTTTTT.